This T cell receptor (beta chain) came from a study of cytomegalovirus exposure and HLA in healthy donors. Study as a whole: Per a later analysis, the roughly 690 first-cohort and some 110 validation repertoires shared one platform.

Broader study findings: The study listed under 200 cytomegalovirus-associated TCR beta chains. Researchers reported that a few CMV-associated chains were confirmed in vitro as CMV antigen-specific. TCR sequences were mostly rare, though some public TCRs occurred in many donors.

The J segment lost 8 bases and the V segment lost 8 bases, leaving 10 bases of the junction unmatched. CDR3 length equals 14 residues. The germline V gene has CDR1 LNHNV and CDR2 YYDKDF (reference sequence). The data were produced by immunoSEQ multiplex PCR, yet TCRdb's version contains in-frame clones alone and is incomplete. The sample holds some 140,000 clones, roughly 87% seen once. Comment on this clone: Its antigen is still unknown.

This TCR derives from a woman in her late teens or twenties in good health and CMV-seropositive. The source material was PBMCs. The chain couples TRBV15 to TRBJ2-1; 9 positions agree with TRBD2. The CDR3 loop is CATAGGGEVDEQFF. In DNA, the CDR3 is TGTGCCACCGCAGGCGGGGGGGAAGTGGATGAGCAGTTCTTC.